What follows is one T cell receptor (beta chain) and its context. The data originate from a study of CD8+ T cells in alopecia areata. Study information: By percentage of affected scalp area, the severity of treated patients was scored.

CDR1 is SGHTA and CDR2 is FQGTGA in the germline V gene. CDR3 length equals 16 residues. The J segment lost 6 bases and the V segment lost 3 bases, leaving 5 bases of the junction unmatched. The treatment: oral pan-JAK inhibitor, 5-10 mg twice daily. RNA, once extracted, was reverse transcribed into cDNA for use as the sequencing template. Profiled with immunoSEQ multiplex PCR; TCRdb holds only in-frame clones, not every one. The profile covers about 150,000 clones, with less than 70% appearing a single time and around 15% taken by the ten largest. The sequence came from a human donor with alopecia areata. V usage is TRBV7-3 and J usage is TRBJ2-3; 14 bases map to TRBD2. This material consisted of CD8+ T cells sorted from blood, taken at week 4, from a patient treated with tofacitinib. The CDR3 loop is CASSLTSGGALDTQYF. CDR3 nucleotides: TGTGCCAGCAGCTTGACTAGCGGGGGGGCATTGGATACGCAGTATTTT.